This T cell receptor beta chain was recovered during a study of OX40 agonist ivuxolimab in advanced cancers. Whole-study context: Patients were treated with ivuxolimab, an agonistic anti-OX40 (CD134) antibody. With a range of about 20 to 79, age averaged roughly 60 years, and about 80% were male.

The data were produced by immunoSEQ multiplex PCR, yet TCRdb's version contains in-frame clones alone and is incomplete. The data show about 31,000 clones, roughly nine tenths seen once. In germline, CDR1 is MNHEY, CDR2 SMNVEV (reference sequence). This CDR3 comprises 14 residues. J was trimmed by 4 bases and V by 6 bases; bases with no gene match: 7. This specimen consisted of CD4+ or CD8+ T cells sorted from blood, obtained in a trial of the OX40 agonist ivuxolimab. This chain joins TRBV27 and TRBJ2-5; 8 bases line up with TRBD2. The receptor's source is an adult with an advanced solid tumor such as melanoma, head and neck, liver or kidney cancer. CDR3 nucleotide sequence: TGTGCCAGCAGCCCGGGACTAGACTTAGAGACCCAGTACTTC. Translation: CASSPGLDLETQYF.